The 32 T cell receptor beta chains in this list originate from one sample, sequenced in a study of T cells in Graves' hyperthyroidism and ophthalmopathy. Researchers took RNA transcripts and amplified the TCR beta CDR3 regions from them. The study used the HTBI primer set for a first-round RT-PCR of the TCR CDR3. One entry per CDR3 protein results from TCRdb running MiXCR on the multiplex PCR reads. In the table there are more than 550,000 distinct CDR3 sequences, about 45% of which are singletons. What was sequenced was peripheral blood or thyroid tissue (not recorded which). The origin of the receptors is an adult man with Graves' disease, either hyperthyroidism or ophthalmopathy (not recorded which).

CDR3 sequence (DNA): TGCAGCGTTGACCGGACAGGGGTATATGGCTACACCTTC. Amino acid sequence: CSVDRTGVYGYTF. The gene calls are TRBV29-1 and TRBJ1-2; 9 bases are shared with TRBD1. The CDR3 loop spans 13 amino acids. The ends lost 3 bases at V and 5 bases at J; junction bases unmatched: 4. CDR1 and CDR2 from the germline V gene are SQVTM and ANQGSEA.

The CDR3 loop reads CASSVVPRDSYGYTF. The CDR3 coding sequence is TGTGCCAGCAGCGTTGTACCCAGGGACAGCTATGGCTACACCTTC. This chain joins TRBV9 and TRBJ1-2; 7 nucleotides line up with TRBD1. CDR3 size: 15 residues. J lost 4 bases, V lost 2 bases, and 8 bases had no gene match. CDR1 and CDR2 from the germline V gene are SGDLS and YYNGEE.

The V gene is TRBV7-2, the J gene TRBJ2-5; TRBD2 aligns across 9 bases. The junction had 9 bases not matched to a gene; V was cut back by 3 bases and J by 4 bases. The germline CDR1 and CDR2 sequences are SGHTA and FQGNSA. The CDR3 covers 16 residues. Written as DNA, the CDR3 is TGTGCCAGCAGCTTGTCGCGGGAGGGCCGAGGAGAGACCCAGTACTTC. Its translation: CASSLSREGRGETQYF.

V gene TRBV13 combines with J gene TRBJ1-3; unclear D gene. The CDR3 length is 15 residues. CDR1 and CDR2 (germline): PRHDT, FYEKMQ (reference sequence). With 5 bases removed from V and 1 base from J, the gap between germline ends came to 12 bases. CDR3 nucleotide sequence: TGTGCCAGCAGCCTAACTCGGACGTCTGGAAACACCATATATTTT. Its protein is CASSLTRTSGNTIYF.

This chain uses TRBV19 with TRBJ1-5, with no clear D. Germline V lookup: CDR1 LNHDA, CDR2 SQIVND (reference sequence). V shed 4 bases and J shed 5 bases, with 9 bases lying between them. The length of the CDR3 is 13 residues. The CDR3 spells CASSRPHYQPQHF. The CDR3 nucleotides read TGTGCCAGTAGTAGACCCCACTATCAGCCCCAGCATTTT.

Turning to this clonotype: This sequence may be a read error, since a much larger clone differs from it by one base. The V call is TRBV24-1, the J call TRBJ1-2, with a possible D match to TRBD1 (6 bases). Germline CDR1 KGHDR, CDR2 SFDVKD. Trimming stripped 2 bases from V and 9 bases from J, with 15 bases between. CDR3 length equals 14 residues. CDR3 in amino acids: CATSDSGVERSYTF. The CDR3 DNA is TGTGCCACCAGTGATTCAGGGGTCGAGCGTAGCTACACCTTC.

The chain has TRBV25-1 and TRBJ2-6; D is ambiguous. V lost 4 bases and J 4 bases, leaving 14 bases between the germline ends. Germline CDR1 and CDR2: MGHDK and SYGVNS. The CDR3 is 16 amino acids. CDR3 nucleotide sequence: TGTGCCAGCAGTGTTGACGGTGGTCGAGGGGCCAACGTCCTGACTTTC. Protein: CASSVDGGRGANVLTF.

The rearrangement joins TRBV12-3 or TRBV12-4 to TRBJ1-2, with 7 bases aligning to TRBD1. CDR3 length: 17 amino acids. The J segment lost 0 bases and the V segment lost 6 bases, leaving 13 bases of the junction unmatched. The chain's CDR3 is CASSDLTGQPANYGYTF. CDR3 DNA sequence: TGTGCCAGCAGCGACCTCACGGGACAGCCGGCTAACTATGGCTACACCTTC.

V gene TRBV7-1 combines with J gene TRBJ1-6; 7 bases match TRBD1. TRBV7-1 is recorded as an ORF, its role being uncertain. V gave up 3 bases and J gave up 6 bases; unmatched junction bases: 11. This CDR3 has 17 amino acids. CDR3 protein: CASSSHDLQGCNSPLHF. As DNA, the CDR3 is TGTGCCAGCAGCTCGCACGACCTACAGGGGTGTAATTCACCCCTCCACTTT.

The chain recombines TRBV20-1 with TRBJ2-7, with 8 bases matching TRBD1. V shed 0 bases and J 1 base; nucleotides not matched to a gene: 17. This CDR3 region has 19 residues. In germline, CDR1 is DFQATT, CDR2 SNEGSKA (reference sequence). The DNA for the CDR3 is TGCAGTGCTAGAGATCATCCGGGGACAGGAACAACCTCTTCCTACGAGCAGTACTTC. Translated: CSARDHPGTGTTSSYEQYF.

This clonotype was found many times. CDR3 in DNA: TGTGCCAGCAGACGGGACAGTAACTATGGCTACACCTTC. It yields the protein CASRRDSNYGYTF. J is TRBJ1-2 and V is TRBV7-2, with TRBD1 matching 7 bases. This CDR3 has 13 amino acids. Germline trimming cut 6 bases from V and 1 base from J; bases unmatched to any gene: 2. Germline CDR1 SGHTA, CDR2 FQGNSA.

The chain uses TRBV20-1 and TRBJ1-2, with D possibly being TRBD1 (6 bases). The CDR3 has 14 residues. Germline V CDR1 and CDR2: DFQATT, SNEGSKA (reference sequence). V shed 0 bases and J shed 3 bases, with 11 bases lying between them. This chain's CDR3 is CSARDMGGDYGYTF. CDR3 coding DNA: TGCAGTGCTAGAGATATGGGGGGCGACTATGGCTACACCTTC.

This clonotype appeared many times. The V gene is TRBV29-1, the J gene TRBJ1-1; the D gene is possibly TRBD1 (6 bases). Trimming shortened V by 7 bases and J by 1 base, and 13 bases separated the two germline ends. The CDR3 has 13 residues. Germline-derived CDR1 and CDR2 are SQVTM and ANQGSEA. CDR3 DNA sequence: TGCAGCGGTAAGACAGGACAGAACACTGAAGCTTTCTTT. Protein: CSGKTGQNTEAFF.

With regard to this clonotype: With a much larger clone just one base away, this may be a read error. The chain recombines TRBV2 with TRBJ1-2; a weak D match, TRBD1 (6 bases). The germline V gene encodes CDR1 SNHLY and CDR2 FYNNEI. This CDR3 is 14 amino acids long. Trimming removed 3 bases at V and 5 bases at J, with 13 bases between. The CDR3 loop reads CASSETGFGYGYTF. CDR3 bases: TGTGCCAGCAGTGAGACAGGTTTCGGGTATGGCTACACCTTC.

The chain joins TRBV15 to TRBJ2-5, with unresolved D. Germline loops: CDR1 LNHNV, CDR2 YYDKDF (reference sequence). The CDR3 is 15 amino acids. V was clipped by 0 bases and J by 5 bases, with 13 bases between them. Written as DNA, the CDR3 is TGTGCCACCAGCAGAGATAGGAACGAAGGGGAGACCCAGTACTTC. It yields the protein CATSRDRNEGETQYF.

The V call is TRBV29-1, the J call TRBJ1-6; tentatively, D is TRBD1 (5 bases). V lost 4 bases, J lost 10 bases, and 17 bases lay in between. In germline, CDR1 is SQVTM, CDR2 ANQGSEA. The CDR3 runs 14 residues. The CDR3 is CSVAISWGPSPLHF. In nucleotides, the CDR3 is TGCAGCGTTGCCATAAGTTGGGGACCATCACCCCTCCACTTT.

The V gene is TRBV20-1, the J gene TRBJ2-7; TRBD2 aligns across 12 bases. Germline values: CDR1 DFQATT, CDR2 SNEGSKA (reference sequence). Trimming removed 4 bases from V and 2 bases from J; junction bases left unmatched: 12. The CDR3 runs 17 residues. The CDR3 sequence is CSAKDAGTSGLPYEQYF. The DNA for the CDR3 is TGCAGTGCTAAAGACGCCGGGACTAGCGGGCTCCCCTACGAGCAGTACTTC.

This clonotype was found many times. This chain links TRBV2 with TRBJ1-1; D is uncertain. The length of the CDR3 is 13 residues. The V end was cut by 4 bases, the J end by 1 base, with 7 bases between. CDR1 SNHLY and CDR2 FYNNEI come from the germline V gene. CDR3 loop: CASSVDKNTEAFF. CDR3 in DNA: TGTGCCAGCAGTGTCGACAAGAACACTGAAGCTTTCTTT.

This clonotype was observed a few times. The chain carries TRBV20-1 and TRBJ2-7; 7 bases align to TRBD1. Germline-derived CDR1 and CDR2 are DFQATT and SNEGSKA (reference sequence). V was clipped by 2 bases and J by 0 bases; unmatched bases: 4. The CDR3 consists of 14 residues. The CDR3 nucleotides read TGCAGTGCTAGACTGGGACAGAACTCCTACGAGCAGTACTTC. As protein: CSARLGQNSYEQYF.

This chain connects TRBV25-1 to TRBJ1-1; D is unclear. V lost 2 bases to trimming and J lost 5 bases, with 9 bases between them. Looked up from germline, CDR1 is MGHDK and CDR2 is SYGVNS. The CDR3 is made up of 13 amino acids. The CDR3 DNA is TGTGCCAGCAGTGAACCGGAGGTTACTGAAGCTTTCTTT. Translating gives CASSEPEVTEAFF.

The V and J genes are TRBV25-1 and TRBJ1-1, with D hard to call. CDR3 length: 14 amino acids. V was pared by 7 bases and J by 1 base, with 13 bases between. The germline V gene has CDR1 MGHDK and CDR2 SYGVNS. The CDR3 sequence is CASNLRETNTEAFF. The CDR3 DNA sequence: TGTGCCAGCAACCTTCGGGAGACGAACACTGAAGCTTTCTTT.

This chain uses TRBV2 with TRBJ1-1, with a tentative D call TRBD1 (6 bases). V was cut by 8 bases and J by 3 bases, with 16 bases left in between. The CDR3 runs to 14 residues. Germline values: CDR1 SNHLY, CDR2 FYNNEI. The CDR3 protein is CASLKGGGDTEAFF. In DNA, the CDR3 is TGTGCCAGCCTCAAGGGGGGAGGGGACACTGAAGCTTTCTTT. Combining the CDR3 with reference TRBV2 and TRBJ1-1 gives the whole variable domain EPEVTQTPSHQVTQMGQEVILRCVPISNHLYFYWYRQILGQKVEFLVSFYNNEISEKSEIFDDQFSVERPDGSNFTLKIRSTKLEDSAMYFCASLKGGGDTEAFFGQGTRLTVV.

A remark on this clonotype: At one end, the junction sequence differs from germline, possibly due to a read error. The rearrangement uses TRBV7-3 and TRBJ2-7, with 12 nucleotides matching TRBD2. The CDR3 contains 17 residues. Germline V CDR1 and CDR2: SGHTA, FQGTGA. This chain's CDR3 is CAGSLQPRTSGNYEQYF. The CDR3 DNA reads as TGTGCCGGCAGCTTACAACCCCGGACTAGCGGGAACTACGAGCAGTACTTC. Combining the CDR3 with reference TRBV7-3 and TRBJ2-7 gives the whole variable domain GAGVSQTPSNKVTEKGKYVELRCDPISGHTALYWYRQSLGQGPEFLIYFQGTGAADDSGLPNDRFFAVRPEGSVSTLKIQRTERGDSAVYLCAGSLQPRTSGNYEQYFGPGTRLTVT.

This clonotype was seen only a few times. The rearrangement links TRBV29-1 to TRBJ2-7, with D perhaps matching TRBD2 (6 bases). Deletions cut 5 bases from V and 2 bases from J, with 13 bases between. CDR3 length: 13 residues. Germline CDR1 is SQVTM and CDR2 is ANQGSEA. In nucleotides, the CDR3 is TGCAGCGTTCAAGCGGGCGGAACCTACGAGCAGTACTTC. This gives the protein CSVQAGGTYEQYF.

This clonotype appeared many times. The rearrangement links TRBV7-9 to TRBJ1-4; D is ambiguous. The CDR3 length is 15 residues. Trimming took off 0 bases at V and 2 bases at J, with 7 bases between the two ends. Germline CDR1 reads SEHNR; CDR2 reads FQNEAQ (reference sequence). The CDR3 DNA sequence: TGTGCCAGCAGCTTAGCAGGGATGACTAATGAAAAACTGTTTTTT. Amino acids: CASSLAGMTNEKLFF.

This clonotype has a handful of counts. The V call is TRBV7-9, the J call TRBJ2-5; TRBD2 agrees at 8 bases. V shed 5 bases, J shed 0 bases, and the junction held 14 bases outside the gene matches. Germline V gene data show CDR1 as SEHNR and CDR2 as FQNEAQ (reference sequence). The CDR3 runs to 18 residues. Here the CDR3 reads CASSPAPLTSAYQETQYF. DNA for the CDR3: TGTGCCAGCAGCCCCGCCCCCCTGACTAGCGCGTACCAAGAGACCCAGTACTTC.

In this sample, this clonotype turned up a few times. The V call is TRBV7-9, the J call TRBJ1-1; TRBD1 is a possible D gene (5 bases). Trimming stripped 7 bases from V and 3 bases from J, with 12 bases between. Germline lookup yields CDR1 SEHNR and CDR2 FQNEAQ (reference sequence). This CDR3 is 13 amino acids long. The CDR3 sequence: CASTSYRYTEAFF. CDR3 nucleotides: TGTGCCAGCACCAGCTACAGGTACACTGAAGCTTTCTTT.

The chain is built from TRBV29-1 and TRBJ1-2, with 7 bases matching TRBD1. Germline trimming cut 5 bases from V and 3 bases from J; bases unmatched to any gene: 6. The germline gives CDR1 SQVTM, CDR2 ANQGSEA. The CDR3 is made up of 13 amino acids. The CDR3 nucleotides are TGCAGCGTTACACGCAGGGGGGACTATGGCTACACCTTC. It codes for CSVTRRGDYGYTF.

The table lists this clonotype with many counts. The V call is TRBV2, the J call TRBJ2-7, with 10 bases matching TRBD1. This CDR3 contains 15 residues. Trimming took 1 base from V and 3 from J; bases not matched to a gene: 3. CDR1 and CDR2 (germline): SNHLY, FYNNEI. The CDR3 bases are TGTGCCAGCAGTGAAGAGTGGACAGGGGGCTACGAGCAGTACTTC. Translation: CASSEEWTGGYEQYF.

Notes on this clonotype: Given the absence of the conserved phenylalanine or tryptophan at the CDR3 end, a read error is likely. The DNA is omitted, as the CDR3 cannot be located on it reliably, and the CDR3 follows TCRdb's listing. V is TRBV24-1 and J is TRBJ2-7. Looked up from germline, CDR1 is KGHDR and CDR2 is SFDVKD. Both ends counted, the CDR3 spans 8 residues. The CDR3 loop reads CATSARVA.

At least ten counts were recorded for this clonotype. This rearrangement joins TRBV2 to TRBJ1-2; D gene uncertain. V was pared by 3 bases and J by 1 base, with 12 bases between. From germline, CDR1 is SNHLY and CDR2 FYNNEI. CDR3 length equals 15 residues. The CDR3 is CASSDWTDDNYGYTF. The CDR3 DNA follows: TGTGCCAGCAGTGACTGGACGGATGATAACTATGGCTACACCTTC.

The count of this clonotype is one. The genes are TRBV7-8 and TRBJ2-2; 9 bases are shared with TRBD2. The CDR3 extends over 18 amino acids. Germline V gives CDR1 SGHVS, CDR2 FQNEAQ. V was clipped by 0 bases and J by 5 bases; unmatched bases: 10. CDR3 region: CASSLAPAGGPWTGELFF. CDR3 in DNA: TGTGCCAGCAGCTTAGCGCCCGCGGGAGGGCCTTGGACCGGGGAGCTGTTTTTT.